Following are 18 T cell receptor beta chains from one sample sequenced in a study of tumor-infiltrating lymphocytes in localized non-small cell lung cancer (TCRdb year 2021). Library construction relied on the immunoSEQ multiplex PCR assay. In TCRdb, the immuneACCESS table is reduced to in-frame sequences with V and J assigned. These tables do not hold every clone; where another copy was compared, an unresolved V gene accounts for under half, and the others remain unexplained. The sample table lists 10,000 to 13,000 clones, approximately 83% of them with a count of one. Over 7.5% of the sample comes from the top ten. The material sequenced was uninvolved lung tissue not adjacent to the tumor. These receptors were obtained from a human donor with non-small cell lung cancer.

The chain has TRBV11-2 and TRBJ2-3; possible D gene TRBD2, 5 bases. This CDR3 has 14 amino acids. From germline, CDR1 is SGHAT and CDR2 FQNNGV. V shed 4 bases and J shed 5 bases, with 13 bases lying between them. The CDR3 region has the DNA TGTGCCAGCAGCTCGTTAGCCGGGGTAGATACGCAGTATTTT. Translation: CASSSLAGVDTQYF.

This clone was observed a handful of times. The rearrangement uses TRBV5-1 and TRBJ2-1, with D hard to call. This CDR3 region has 14 residues. Germline assignment: CDR1 SGHRS and CDR2 YFSETQ. Trimming stripped 2 bases from V and 5 bases from J, with 11 bases between. CDR3 sequence reads: CASSFYRAHNEQFF. CDR3 DNA: TGCGCCAGCAGCTTCTACCGGGCCCACAATGAGCAGTTCTTC.

The rearrangement joins TRBV18 to TRBJ2-1, with D perhaps TRBD1 or TRBD2 (5 bases each). CDR3 length equals 14 residues. Trimming took 5 bases from V and 3 from J, leaving 11 bases between them. Germline V CDR1 and CDR2: KGHSH, LQKENI. This chain's CDR3 is CASSIGAGYNEQFF. The CDR3 DNA reads TGTGCCAGCTCAATCGGGGCCGGCTACAATGAGCAGTTCTTC. Together with reference TRBV18 and TRBJ2-1, the CDR3 gives the full variable domain: NAGVMQNPRHLVRRRGQEARLRCSPMKGHSHVYWYRQLPEEGLKFMVYLQKENIIDESGMPKERFSAEFPKEGPSILRIQQVVRGDSAAYFCASSIGAGYNEQFFGPGTRLTVL.

CDR3 DNA sequence: TGTGCCAGCAGCCAAGCTCGAGAGACCCAGTACTTC. Its translation: CASSQARETQYF. The chain has TRBV14 and TRBJ2-5; unclear D gene. Germline CDR1 reads SGHDN; CDR2 reads FVKESK. The CDR3 consists of 12 residues. V was shortened by 1 base and J by 4 bases, with 4 bases between the two germline ends. Full variable domain (rest looked up from reference TRBV14 and TRBJ2-5): EAGVTQFPSHSVIEKGQTVTLRCDPISGHDNLYWYRRVMGKEIKFLLHFVKESKQDESGMPNNRFLAERTGGTYSTLKVQPAELEDSGVYFCASSQARETQYFGPGTRLLVL.

The gene calls are TRBV5-5 and TRBJ2-7; 8 nucleotides match TRBD1. Germline V lookup: CDR1 SGHKS, CDR2 YYEKEE (reference sequence). J gave up 4 bases and V 2 bases, and 14 bases lay outside the gene matches. The CDR3 totals 17 residues. CDR3 nucleotide sequence: TGTGCCAGCAGCTTTATACTAAAGTCAGGGGGCAAGTACGAGCAGTACTTC. Encoded protein: CASSFILKSGGKYEQYF.

CDR3 DNA: TGTGCCAGCAGCTTCGGACAGCCAGCCTACGAGCAGTACTTC. Translated: CASSFGQPAYEQYF. The chain has TRBV7-9 and TRBJ2-7; D may be TRBD1 (6 bases). V was shortened by 3 bases and J by 2 bases, with 11 bases between the two germline ends. The CDR3 has 14 residues. Germline V gene data show CDR1 as SEHNR and CDR2 as FQNEAQ (reference sequence).

This rearrangement joins TRBV5-6 to TRBJ2-7; 10 bases are a match to TRBD1. The CDR3 extends over 16 amino acids. CDR1 SGHDT and CDR2 YYEEEE come from the germline V gene. Trimming took 4 bases from V and 3 from J; bases not matched to a gene: 10. This CDR3 reads CASSEGQGPYFYEQYF. CDR3 sequence (DNA): TGTGCCAGCAGCGAGGGACAGGGGCCGTACTTCTACGAGCAGTACTTC.

The chain couples TRBV5-4 to TRBJ2-3; TRBD1 aligns across 7 bases. Germline values: CDR1 SGHNT, CDR2 YYREEE (reference sequence). The CDR3 contains 17 residues. Unmatched junction bases numbered 10, after V lost 1 base and J lost 2 bases. The CDR3 DNA sequence: TGTGCCAGCAGCTTGTGGCGACAGGGCGGCCCCACAGATACGCAGTATTTT. Translating gives CASSLWRQGGPTDTQYF.

This clone has only a few counts. The chain has TRBV12-2 and TRBJ1-1; the table's D call, TRBD1, was not checked against the DNA. TRBV12-2 constitutes a pseudogene. This CDR3 is 12 amino acids long. CDR3 amino acids: CASRLAQVGAFF. The CDR3 bases are TGTGCAAGTCGCTTAGCGCAGGTTGGAGCTTTCTTT.

This clone was counted between two and nine times. This chain connects TRBV7-9 to TRBJ1-1; D not certain. V was clipped by 5 bases and J by 6 bases, with 16 bases between them. The CDR3 totals 14 residues. Germline CDR1 reads SEHNR; CDR2 reads FQNEAQ (reference sequence). This chain's CDR3 is CASSRDPSSAEAFF. In nucleotides, the CDR3 is TGTGCCAGCAGCCGGGATCCATCCTCCGCTGAAGCTTTCTTT.

This clone appeared a few times. The rearrangement links TRBV5-6 to TRBJ1-4; the match to TRBD1 covers 7 bases. From germline, CDR1 is SGHDT and CDR2 YYEEEE. The CDR3 covers 16 residues. With V trimmed by 5 bases and J by 8 bases, 15 bases remained unmatched. The CDR3, as DNA: TGTGCCAGCAGTTCGGGGGTTGGACAGGAGGGGGAAAAACTGTTTTTT. Protein product: CASSSGVGQEGEKLFF.

V gene TRBV6-1 combines with J gene TRBJ1-6; D may be TRBD1 (6 bases). The germline V and J ends were trimmed by 2 bases and 7 bases, with 18 bases remaining between them. Germline lookup yields CDR1 MNHNS and CDR2 SASEGT. The CDR3 loop spans 17 amino acids. The CDR3 DNA sequence: TGTGCCAGCAGTGAACCGGGCAGGGGCCTACGGAATTCACCCCTCCACTTT. The encoded protein is CASSEPGRGLRNSPLHF.

V is TRBV5-1 and J is TRBJ2-3, with 7 nucleotides matching TRBD1. The germline V gene encodes CDR1 SGHRS and CDR2 YFSETQ. The trim removed 0 bases at V and 2 bases at J, leaving 6 bases unmatched. The CDR3 length is 16 residues. CDR3 nucleotide sequence: TGCGCCAGCAGCTTGGGACAGGGACGTTACACAGATACGCAGTATTTT. It translates to CASSLGQGRYTDTQYF.

The J gene is TRBJ1-2, the V gene TRBV6-5; maybe TRBD1 (5 bases). Trimming removed 0 bases at V and 0 bases at J, with 11 bases between. Germline V lookup: CDR1 MNHEY, CDR2 SVGAGI. The length of the CDR3 is 16 residues. The CDR3: CASSYSIRGANYGYTF. In nucleotides, the CDR3 is TGTGCCAGCAGTTACTCGATTAGGGGAGCTAACTATGGCTACACCTTC.

The V call is TRBV5-4, the J call TRBJ1-1; tentatively, D is TRBD1 (6 bases). V was shortened by 4 bases and J by 6 bases, with 13 bases between the two germline ends. The V gene's germline CDR1 is SGHNT and CDR2 YYREEE (reference sequence). CDR3 length: 13 amino acids. The CDR3 sequence is CASSARDKPEAFF. The CDR3 coding sequence is TGTGCCAGCAGCGCCCGGGACAAACCTGAAGCTTTCTTT.

The chain links TRBV2 to TRBJ2-2, with D perhaps matching TRBD1 (6 bases). The CDR3 has 13 residues. CDR1 and CDR2 from the germline V gene are SNHLY and FYNNEI. V was trimmed by 7 bases and J by 7 bases, leaving 13 bases between them. CDR3 DNA sequence: TGTGCCAGCACTCTTACAGGGCTCGGGGAGCTGTTTTTT. Residues: CASTLTGLGELFF.

The rearrangement joins TRBV2 to TRBJ2-5; 9 positions agree with TRBD2. V lost 4 bases and J lost 2; bases outside the gene matches: 2. The CDR3 is 14 amino acids. The V gene's germline CDR1 is SNHLY and CDR2 FYNNEI. CDR3 DNA sequence: TGTGCCAGCAGTGGGACTAGCGAGCAAGAGACCCAGTACTTC. Translating it yields CASSGTSEQETQYF.

This chain joins TRBV11-2 and TRBJ2-3; D is unclear. Trimming removed 5 bases from V and 4 bases from J, with 16 bases in between. This CDR3 has 15 amino acids. Germline CDR1 and CDR2: SGHAT and FQNNGV. This CDR3 reads CASSHIDGISDTQYF. The CDR3 coding sequence is TGTGCCAGCAGCCATATAGACGGAATCTCAGATACGCAGTATTTT.